Listed here is a single TCR beta chain. Its antigen is unknown. Cycle 7 day 1, cycle 4 day 1, and baseline were the timepoints at which blood was sampled. This CDR3 has 15 residues. Deletions cut 3 bases from V and 4 bases from J, with 15 bases between. In germline, CDR1 is WSHSY, CDR2 SAAADI. This entry belongs to a study of OX40 agonist ivuxolimab in advanced cancers. Looking at the study overall: Melanoma, hepatocellular carcinoma, head and neck or renal cell cancer occurred in dose-escalation patients.

Data came from immunoSEQ multiplex PCR; TCRdb stores just in-frame clones and leaves some out. This table has 50,000 to 65,000 clones, roughly 89% appearing once. Findings and caveats of the study: Expanded clones were, on average, more numerous among CD8+ T cells than CD4+. Some nonresponders additionally presented with little normalized T-cell clonal expansion.

This chain links TRBV10-2 with TRBJ1-2; no firm D call. The input for sequencing was CD4+ or CD8+ T cells sorted from blood, taken in a trial of the OX40 agonist ivuxolimab. The TCR sequence derives from an adult with an advanced solid tumor such as melanoma, head and neck, liver or kidney cancer. CDR3 DNA sequence: TGCGCCAGCAGTGATGAGGAGGTTCCCTTCTATGGCTACACCTTC. Its protein is CASSDEEVPFYGYTF.